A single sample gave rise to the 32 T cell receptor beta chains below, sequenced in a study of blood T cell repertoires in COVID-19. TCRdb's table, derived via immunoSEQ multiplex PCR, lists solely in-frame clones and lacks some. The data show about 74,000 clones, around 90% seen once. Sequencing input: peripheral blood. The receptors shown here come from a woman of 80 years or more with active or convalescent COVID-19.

CDR3 sequence reads: CASSRMGRIEAFF. The DNA of the CDR3 is TGTGCCAGCAGTCGTATGGGGCGCATTGAAGCTTTCTTT. The chain recombines TRBV6-5 with TRBJ1-1; perhaps TRBD1 as D (5 bases). Between the trimmed V and J ends, which lost 5 bases and 7 bases, there was a span of 14 bases. The CDR3 has 13 amino acids. The germline CDR1 and CDR2 sequences are MNHEY and SVGAGI.

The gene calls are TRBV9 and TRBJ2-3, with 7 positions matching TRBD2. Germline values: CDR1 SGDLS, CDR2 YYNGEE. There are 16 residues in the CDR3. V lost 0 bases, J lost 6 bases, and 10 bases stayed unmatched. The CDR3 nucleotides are TGTGCCAGCAGCGTAGTAGCGGGCCGAGGGGTGGATACGCAGTATTTT. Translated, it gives CASSVVAGRGVDTQYF.

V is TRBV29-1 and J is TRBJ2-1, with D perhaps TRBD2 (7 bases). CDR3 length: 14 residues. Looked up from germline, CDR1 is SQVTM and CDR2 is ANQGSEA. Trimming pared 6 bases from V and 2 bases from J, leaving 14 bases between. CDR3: CSVQRGGPYNEQFF. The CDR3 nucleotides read TGCAGCGTGCAGAGGGGGGGGCCCTACAATGAGCAGTTCTTC.

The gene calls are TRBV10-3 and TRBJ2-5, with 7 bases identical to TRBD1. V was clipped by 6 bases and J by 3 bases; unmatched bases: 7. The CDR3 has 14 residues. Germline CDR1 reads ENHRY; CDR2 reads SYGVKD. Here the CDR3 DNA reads TGTGCCATCAGAAGACAGGGCTCTAAAGAGACCCAGTACTTC. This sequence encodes CAIRRQGSKETQYF.

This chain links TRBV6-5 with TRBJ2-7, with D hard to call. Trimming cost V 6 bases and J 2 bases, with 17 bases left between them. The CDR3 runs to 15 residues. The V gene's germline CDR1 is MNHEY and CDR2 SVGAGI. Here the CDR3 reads CASRTQTARTYEQYF. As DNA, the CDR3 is TGTGCCAGCAGAACCCAAACAGCCCGGACCTACGAGCAGTACTTC.

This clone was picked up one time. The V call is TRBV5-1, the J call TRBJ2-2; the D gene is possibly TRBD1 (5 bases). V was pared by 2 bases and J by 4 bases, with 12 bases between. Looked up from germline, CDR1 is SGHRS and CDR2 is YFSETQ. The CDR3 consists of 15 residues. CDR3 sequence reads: CASSLSPGITGELFF. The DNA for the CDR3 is TGCGCCAGCAGCTTAAGTCCAGGGATCACCGGGGAGCTGTTTTTT. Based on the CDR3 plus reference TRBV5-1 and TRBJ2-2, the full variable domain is KAGVTQTPRYLIKTRGQQVTLSCSPISGHRSVSWYQQTPGQGLQFLFEYFSETQRNKGNFPGRFSGRQFSNSRSEMNVSTLELGDSALYLCASSLSPGITGELFFGEGSRLTVL.

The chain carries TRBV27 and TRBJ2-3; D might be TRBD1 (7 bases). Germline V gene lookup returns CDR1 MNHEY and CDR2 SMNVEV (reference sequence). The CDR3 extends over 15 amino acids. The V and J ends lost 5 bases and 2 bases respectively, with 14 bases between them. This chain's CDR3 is CASSIRGTDTDTQYF. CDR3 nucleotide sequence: TGTGCCAGCAGTATTCGGGGGACAGACACAGATACGCAGTATTTT.

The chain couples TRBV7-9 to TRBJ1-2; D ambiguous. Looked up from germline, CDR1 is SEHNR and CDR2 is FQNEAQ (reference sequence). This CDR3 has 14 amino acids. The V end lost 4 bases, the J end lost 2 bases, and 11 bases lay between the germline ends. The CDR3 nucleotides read TGTGCCAGCAGCTCTTCTACCTACAACTATGGCTACACCTTC. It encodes CASSSSTYNYGYTF.

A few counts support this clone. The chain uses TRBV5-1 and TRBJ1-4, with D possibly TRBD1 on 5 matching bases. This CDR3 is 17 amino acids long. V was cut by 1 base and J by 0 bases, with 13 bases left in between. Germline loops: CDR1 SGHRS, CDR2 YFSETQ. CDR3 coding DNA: TGCGCCAGCAGCTTGTGGGGGGATCGGGCAACTAATGAAAAACTGTTTTTT. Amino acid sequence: CASSLWGDRATNEKLFF.

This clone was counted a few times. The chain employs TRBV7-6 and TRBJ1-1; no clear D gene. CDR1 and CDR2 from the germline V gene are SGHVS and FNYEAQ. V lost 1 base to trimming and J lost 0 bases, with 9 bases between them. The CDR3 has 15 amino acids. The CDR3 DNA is TGTGCCAGCAGCTTAGACACATATATGAACACTGAAGCTTTCTTT. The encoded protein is CASSLDTYMNTEAFF.

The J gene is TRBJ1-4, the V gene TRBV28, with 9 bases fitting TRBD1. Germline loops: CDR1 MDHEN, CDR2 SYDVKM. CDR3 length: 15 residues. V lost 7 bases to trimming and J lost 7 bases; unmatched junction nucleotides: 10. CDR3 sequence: CASKRDRAMREKLFF. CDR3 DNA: TGTGCCAGCAAGAGGGACAGGGCAATGCGTGAAAAACTGTTTTTT.

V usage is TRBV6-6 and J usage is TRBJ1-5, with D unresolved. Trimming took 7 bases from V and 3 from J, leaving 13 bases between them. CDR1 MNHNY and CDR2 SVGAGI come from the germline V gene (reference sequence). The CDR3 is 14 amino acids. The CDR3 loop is CASTGLVINQPQHF. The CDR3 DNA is TGTGCCAGCACGGGGTTGGTAATCAATCAGCCCCAGCATTTT.

CDR3 protein: CASSSTGTGNTIYF. As DNA, the CDR3 is TGTGCCAGCAGCTCGACAGGGACCGGAAACACCATATATTTT. The rearrangement uses TRBV7-2 and TRBJ1-3; 7 bases agree with TRBD1. The CDR3 is made up of 14 amino acids. Trimming cost V 4 bases and J 4 bases; bases outside gene matches: 4. Germline assignment: CDR1 SGHTA and CDR2 FQGNSA. The full variable domain, with the rest looked up from reference TRBV7-2 and TRBJ1-3, is GAGVSQSPSNKVTEKGKDVELRCDPISGHTALYWYRQSLGQGLEFLIYFQGNSAPDKSGLPSDRFSAERTGGSVSTLTIQRTQQEDSAVYLCASSSTGTGNTIYFGEGSWLTVV.

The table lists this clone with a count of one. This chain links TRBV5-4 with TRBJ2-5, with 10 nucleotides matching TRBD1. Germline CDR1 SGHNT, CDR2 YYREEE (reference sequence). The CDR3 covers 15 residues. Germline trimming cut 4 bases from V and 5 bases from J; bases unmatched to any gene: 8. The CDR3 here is CASSLRQGAWETQYF. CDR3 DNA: TGTGCCAGCAGCCTCCGACAGGGGGCGTGGGAGACCCAGTACTTC.

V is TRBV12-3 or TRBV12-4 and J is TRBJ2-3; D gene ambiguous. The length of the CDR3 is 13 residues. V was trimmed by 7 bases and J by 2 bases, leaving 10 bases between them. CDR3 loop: CASTTTYTDTQYF. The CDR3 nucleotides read TGTGCCAGCACCACGACTTACACAGATACGCAGTATTTT.

CDR3 nucleotide sequence: TGTGCCAGCAGGGGCAGGGCGTACGAGCAGTACTTC. This gives the protein CASRGRAYEQYF. This chain links TRBV27 with TRBJ2-7, with D maybe TRBD1 (5 bases). Trimming stripped 6 bases from V and 4 bases from J, with 10 bases between. The CDR3 is 12 residues long. Germline V lookup: CDR1 MNHEY, CDR2 SMNVEV (reference sequence).

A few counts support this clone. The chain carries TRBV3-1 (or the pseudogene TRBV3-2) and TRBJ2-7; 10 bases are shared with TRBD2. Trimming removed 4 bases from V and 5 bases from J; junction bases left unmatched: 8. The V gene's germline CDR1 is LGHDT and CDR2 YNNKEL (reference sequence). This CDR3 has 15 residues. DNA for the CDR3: TGTGCCAGCAGCCGGGGGACTAGCGAAATTGACGAGCAGTACTTC. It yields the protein CASSRGTSEIDEQYF.

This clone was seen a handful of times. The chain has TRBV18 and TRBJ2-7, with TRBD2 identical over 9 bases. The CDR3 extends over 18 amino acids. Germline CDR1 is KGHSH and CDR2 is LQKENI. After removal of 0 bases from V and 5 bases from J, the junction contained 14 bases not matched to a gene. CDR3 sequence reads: CASSPPVRGRAGIDEQYF. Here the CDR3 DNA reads TGTGCCAGCTCACCACCGGTCCGCGGGAGGGCCGGGATCGACGAGCAGTACTTC.

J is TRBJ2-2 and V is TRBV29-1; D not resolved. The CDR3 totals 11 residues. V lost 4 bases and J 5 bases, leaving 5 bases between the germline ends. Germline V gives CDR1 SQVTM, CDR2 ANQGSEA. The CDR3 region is CSVGRTGELFF. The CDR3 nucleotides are TGCAGCGTTGGTCGGACCGGGGAGCTGTTTTTT.

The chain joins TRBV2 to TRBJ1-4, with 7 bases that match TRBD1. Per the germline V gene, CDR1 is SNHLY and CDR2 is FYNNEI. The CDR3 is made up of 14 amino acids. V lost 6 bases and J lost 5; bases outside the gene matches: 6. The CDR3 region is CASSEQGTNEKLFF. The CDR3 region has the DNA TGTGCCAGCAGCGAACAGGGGACGAATGAAAAACTGTTTTTT.

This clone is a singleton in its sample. CDR3 sequence reads: CASSLASGTPTDTQYF. The CDR3 DNA reads as TGTGCCAGCAGCTTAGCTAGCGGGACGCCCACAGATACGCAGTATTTT. This chain joins TRBV7-2 and TRBJ2-3; 8 nucleotides agree with TRBD2. After removal of 0 bases from V and 2 bases from J, the junction contained 4 bases not matched to a gene. Germline V lookup: CDR1 SGHTA, CDR2 FQGNSA. The CDR3 runs to 16 residues.

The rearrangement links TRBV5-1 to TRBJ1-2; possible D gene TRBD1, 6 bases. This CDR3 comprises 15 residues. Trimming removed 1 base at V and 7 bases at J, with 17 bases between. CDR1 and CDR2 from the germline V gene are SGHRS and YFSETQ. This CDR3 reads CASSLSGQPWGGYTF. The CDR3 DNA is TGCGCCAGCAGCTTGTCCGGACAGCCGTGGGGTGGCTACACCTTC.

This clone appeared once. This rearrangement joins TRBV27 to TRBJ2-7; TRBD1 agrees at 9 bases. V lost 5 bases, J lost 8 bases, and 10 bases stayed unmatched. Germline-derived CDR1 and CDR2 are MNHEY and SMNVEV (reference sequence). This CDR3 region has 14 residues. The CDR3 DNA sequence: TGTGCCAGCAGTCCCCGGGACAGGGCGATACAGCAGTACTTC. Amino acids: CASSPRDRAIQQYF.

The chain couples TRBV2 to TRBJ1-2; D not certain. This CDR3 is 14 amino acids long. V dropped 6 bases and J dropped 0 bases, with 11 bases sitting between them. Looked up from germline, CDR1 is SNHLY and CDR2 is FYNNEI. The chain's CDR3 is CASSPGGANYGYTF. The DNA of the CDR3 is TGTGCCAGCAGCCCCGGAGGAGCTAACTATGGCTACACCTTC.

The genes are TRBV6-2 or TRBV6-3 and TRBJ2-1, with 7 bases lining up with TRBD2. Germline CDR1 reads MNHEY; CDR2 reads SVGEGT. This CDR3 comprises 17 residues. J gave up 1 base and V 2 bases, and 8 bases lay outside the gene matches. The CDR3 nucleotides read TGTGCCAGCAGTTACGCAAGCGGGGCAGGATCCTACAATGAGCAGTTCTTC. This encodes CASSYASGAGSYNEQFF.

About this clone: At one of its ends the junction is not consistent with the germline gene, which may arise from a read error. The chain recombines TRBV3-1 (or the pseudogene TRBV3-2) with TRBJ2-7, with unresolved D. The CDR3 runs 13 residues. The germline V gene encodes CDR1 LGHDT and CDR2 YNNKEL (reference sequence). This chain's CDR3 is CASSQDEVTSRFF. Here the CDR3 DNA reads TGTGCCAGCAGCCAAGACGAAGTAACGAGTCGTTTCTTC.

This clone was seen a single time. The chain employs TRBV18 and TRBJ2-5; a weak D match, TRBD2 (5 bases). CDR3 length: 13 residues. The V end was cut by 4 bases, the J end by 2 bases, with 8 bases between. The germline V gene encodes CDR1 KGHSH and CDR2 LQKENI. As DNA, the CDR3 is TGTGCCAGCTCACGGGGAGCTCAAGAGACCCAGTACTTC. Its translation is CASSRGAQETQYF.

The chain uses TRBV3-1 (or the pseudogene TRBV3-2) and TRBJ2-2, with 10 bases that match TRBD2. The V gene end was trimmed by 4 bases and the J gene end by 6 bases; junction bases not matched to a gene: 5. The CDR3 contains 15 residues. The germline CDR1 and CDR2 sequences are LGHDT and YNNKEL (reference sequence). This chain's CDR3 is CASSPPLAGAGELFF. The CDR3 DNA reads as TGTGCCAGCAGCCCACCTCTAGCGGGAGCCGGGGAGCTGTTTTTT.

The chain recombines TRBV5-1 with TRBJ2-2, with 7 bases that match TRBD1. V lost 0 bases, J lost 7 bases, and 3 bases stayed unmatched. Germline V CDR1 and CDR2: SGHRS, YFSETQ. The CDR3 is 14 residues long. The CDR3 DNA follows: TGCGCCAGCAGCTTGGAGGGGGCTGTCGGGGAGCTGTTTTTT. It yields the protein CASSLEGAVGELFF.

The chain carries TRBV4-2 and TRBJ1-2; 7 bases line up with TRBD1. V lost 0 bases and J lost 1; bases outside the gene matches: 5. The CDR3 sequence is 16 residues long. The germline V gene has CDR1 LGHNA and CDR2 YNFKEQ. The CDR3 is CASSQEQGQSNYGYTF. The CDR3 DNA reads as TGTGCCAGCAGCCAAGAACAGGGACAGAGTAACTATGGCTACACCTTC.

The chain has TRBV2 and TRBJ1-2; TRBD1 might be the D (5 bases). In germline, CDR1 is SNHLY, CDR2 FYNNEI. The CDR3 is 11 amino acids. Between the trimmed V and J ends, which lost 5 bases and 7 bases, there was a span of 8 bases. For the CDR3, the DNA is TGTGCCAGCAGTTTTGACAGTGGCTACACCTTC. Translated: CASSFDSGYTF.

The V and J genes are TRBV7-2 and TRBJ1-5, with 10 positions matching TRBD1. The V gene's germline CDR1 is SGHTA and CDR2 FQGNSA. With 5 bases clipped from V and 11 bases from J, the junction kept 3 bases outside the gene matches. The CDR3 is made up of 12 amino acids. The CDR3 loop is CASSPGQGAQHF. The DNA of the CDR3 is TGTGCCAGCAGCCCCGGACAGGGGGCCCAGCATTTT.